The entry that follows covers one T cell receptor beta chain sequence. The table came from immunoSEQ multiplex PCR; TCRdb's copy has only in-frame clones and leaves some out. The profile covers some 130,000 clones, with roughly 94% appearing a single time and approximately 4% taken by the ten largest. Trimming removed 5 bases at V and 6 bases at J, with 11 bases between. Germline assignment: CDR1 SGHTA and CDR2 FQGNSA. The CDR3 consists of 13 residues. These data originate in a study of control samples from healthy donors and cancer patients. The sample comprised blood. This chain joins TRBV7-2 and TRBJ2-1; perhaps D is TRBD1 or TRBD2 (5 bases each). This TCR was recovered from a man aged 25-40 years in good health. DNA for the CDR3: TGTGCCAGCAGCCCGGGGACCGGCAATGAGCAGTTCTTC. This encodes CASSPGTGNEQFF.